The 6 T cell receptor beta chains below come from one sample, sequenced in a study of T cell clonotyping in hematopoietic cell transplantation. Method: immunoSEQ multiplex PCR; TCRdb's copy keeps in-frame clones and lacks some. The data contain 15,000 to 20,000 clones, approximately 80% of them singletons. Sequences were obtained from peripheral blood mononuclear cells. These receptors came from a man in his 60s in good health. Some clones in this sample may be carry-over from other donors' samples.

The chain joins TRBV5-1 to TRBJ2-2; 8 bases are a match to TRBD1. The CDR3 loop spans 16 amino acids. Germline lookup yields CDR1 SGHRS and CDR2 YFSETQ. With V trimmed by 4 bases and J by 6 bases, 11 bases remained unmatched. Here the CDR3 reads CASSPRRQGWAGELFF. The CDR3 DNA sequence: TGCGCCAGCAGCCCAAGAAGACAGGGGTGGGCCGGGGAGCTGTTTTTT.

The CDR3 nucleotides read TGTGCCAGCAGCTTTGCGGGAATAGAGACCCAGTACTTC. Amino acid sequence: CASSFAGIETQYF. The rearrangement uses TRBV5-6 and TRBJ2-5, with D possibly matching TRBD2 (6 bases). The CDR3 is 13 amino acids. Trimming cost V 2 bases and J 4 bases, with 9 bases left between them. Looked up from germline, CDR1 is SGHDT and CDR2 is YYEEEE.

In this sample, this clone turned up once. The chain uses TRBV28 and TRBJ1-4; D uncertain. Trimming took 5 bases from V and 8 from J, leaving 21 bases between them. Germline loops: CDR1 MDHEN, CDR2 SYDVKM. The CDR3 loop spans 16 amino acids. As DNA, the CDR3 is TGTGCCAGCAGTACACCCCGCGGTGCAGCACGGGAAAAACTGTTTTTT. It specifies CASSTPRGAAREKLFF.

In DNA, the CDR3 is TGTGCCAGCAAAAAGGGGCAGCACTCTGGAAACACCATATATTTT. Residues: CASKKGQHSGNTIYF. The chain carries TRBV7-9 and TRBJ1-3; a possible D gene is TRBD1 (5 bases). Looked up from germline, CDR1 is SEHNR and CDR2 is FQNEAQ (reference sequence). The length of the CDR3 is 15 residues. The germline V and J ends were trimmed by 7 bases and 0 bases, with 13 bases remaining between them.

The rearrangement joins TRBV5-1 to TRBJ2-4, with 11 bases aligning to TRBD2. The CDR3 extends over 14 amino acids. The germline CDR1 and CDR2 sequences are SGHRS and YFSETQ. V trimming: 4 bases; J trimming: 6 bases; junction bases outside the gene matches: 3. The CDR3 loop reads CASSHGTSGNIQYF. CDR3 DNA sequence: TGCGCCAGCAGCCATGGGACTAGCGGAAACATTCAGTACTTC.

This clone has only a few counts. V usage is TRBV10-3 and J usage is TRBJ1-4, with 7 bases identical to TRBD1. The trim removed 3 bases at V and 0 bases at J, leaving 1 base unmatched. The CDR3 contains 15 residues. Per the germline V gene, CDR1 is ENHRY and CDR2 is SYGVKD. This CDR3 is CAISEQGPTNEKLFF. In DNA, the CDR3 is TGTGCCATCAGTGAACAGGGGCCAACTAATGAAAAACTGTTTTTT.